This TCR beta chain is drawn from a study of beta chain features in type 1 diabetes. One heparinised blood draw, averaging about 100 mL, came from each donor. This clone was seen ten or more times. Other DNA sequences from this sample encode an identical CDR3 as well. The authors reverse transcribed all of the isolated RNA, so sequencing captured expressed TCRB transcripts. Data came from immunoSEQ multiplex PCR; TCRdb stores just in-frame clones and leaves some out. This table holds 130,000 to 150,000 clones, about 9.2% found once. The TCR was taken from a man between 18 and 35 years old in good health. Sequenced material: central memory CD4+ T cells from blood.

CDR3 region: CASSLSGDNSPLHF. CDR3 coding DNA: TGTGCCAGCAGCTTATCAGGGGATAATTCACCCCTCCACTTT. The gene calls are TRBV7-9 and TRBJ1-6, with D maybe TRBD1 (6 bases). Trimming left V 2 bases short and J 5 bases short, with 7 bases between. CDR1 is SEHNR and CDR2 is FQNEAQ in the germline V gene (reference sequence). There are 14 residues in the CDR3. The full variable domain, in which reference TRBV7-9 and TRBJ1-6 provide the parts outside the CDR3, is DTGVSQNPRHKITKRGQNVTFRCDPISEHNRLYWYRQTLGQGPEFLTYFQNEAQLEKSRLLSDRFSAERPKGSFSTLEIQRTEQGDSAMYLCASSLSGDNSPLHFGNGTRLTVT.